What follows are 6 T cell receptor beta chains derived from one specimen sequenced in a study of OX40 agonist ivuxolimab in advanced cancers. The protocol was immunoSEQ multiplex PCR, while the TCRdb copy is restricted to in-frame clones and leaves out a portion. Of some 80,000 clones listed, 94% were seen once; the top ten hold roughly 21%. The specimen was CD4+ or CD8+ T cells sorted from blood, collected in a trial of the OX40 agonist ivuxolimab. The receptors derive from an adult with an advanced solid tumor such as melanoma, head and neck, liver or kidney cancer.

The V and J genes are TRBV6-1 and TRBJ1-2; D is possibly TRBD1 (5 bases). The CDR3 length is 14 residues. V shed 3 bases and J shed 3 bases, with 11 bases lying between them. CDR1 and CDR2 (germline): MNHNS, SASEGT. CDR3 amino acids: CASSDGARDYGYTF. The CDR3 nucleotides are TGTGCCAGCAGTGATGGGGCCAGGGACTATGGCTACACCTTC.

The chain recombines TRBV6-5 with TRBJ1-2, with D tentatively TRBD1 (6 bases). Germline values: CDR1 MNHEY, CDR2 SVGAGI. The V end was cut by 0 bases, the J end by 6 bases, with 14 bases between. The length of the CDR3 is 15 residues. The CDR3 reads CASSYSGGPRDGYTF. DNA for the CDR3: TGTGCCAGCAGTTACTCGGGGGGGCCCAGGGATGGCTACACCTTC.

Ten or more counts support this clone. The V call is TRBV4-3, the J call TRBJ1-3; D unresolved. Germline CDR1 and CDR2: LGHNA and YSLEER. Trimming cost V 1 base and J 3 bases, with 10 bases left between them. The CDR3 sequence is 15 residues long. The CDR3 DNA reads TGCGCCAGCAGCCAAGCGTCAGAGATTGGAAACACCATATATTTT. Protein product: CASSQASEIGNTIYF.

V gene TRBV29-1 combines with J gene TRBJ2-7; D gene uncertain. The germline V gene has CDR1 SQVTM and CDR2 ANQGSEA. V lost 5 bases, J lost 1 base, and 9 bases lay in between. The CDR3 is 12 residues long. Written as DNA, the CDR3 is TGCAGCGTTTCATTAGTATCCTACGAGCAGTACTTC. The encoded protein is CSVSLVSYEQYF.

The chain uses TRBV10-3 and TRBJ2-1; D is unclear. Germline V gene sequence: CDR1 ENHRY, CDR2 SYGVKD. V lost 6 bases and J lost 2, with 20 bases in between. This CDR3 region has 17 residues. The CDR3, as DNA: TGTGCCATCAGGAGCCCACTCCGCCTGCCTCCCTACAATGAGCAGTTCTTC. Residues: CAIRSPLRLPPYNEQFF.

This chain uses TRBV10-3 with TRBJ2-7; 14 bases are shared with TRBD2. Trimming took 7 bases from V and 2 from J; bases not matched to a gene: 7. The CDR3 consists of 16 residues. Germline V gene data show CDR1 as ENHRY and CDR2 as SYGVKD. The CDR3 region has the DNA TGTGCCATCACGACTAGCGGGAGGGCTCCCACCTACGAGCAGTACTTC. Translated: CAITTSGRAPTYEQYF.